Listed below are T cell receptor beta chains from one sample, sequenced in a study of blood T cell repertoires in COVID-19. The table came from immunoSEQ multiplex PCR; TCRdb's copy has only in-frame clones and leaves some out. In the table there are 95,000 to 110,000 clones, 88% of which are singletons. The sequencing sample was made of peripheral blood. The receptors originated from a human donor in a cohort sampled during active COVID-19. CDR3s include the opening cysteine and the closing phenylalanine or tryptophan. For some rows the clone size is stated as once, few or many, or as a class when expanded; others skip it.

J | V | size | CDR3
TRBJ2-7 | TRBV7-9 | once | CASSATGQGAYEQYF
TRBJ2-7 | TRBV6-1 | NA | CASSGDRQGAPLYEQYF
TRBJ1-1 | TRBV28 | NA | CASSLWLTGRGGAFF
TRBJ1-3 | TRBV30 | NA | CAWKPGTAGNTIYF
TRBJ1-4 | TRBV19 | NA | CASSIDTGRANEKLFF
TRBJ2-5 | TRBV5-8 | NA | CASKSGVGDPVFKTQYF
TRBJ2-2 | TRBV5-7 | NA | CASSARKYREGAGELFF
TRBJ1-1 | TRBV12-3/TRBV12-4 | NA | CASRGGYTEAFF
TRBJ2-3 | TRBV6-6 | NA | CASSRQGLPAGLDTQYF
TRBJ2-6 | TRBV3-1/TRBV3-2 | NA | CASSQGLGQGISGANVLTF
TRBJ2-7 | TRBV18 | NA | CASSPGRVEAPYEQYF
TRBJ1-1 | TRBV27 | NA | CASSLWGTGGTEAFF
TRBJ1-6 | TRBV6-5 | NA | CASRNTGVESPLHF
TRBJ2-3 | TRBV7-3 | NA | CASSLQGLASDTQYF
TRBJ2-1 | TRBV4-1 | NA | CASSQRSVLEQFF
TRBJ2-3 | TRBV29-1 | NA | CSLLRTGVTDTQYF
TRBJ1-1 | TRBV14 | NA | CASSREEHTEAFF
TRBJ2-5 | TRBV9 | few | CASSGQQAYQETQYF
TRBJ2-3 | TRBV5-4 | NA | CASSQLAGGRTDTQYF
TRBJ2-7 | TRBV7-2 | once | CASSFSSYEQYF
TRBJ2-3 | TRBV11-2 | NA | CASSFGGLAGGGTDTQYF
TRBJ2-3 | TRBV7-8 | NA | CASSSGTDTQYF
TRBJ2-5 | TRBV19 | NA | CASSLIGEEGETQYF
TRBJ2-7 | TRBV27 | NA | CASSLRTGSYEQYF
TRBJ1-6 | TRBV5-1 | NA | CASSSRTGDNSPLHF
TRBJ1-3 | TRBV3-1/TRBV3-2 | NA | CASSPGSGNTIYF
TRBJ2-2 | TRBV7-9 | NA | CASSLIFGLYLPGELFF
TRBJ2-5 | TRBV7-2 | NA | CASSFTSGRMAYQETQYF
TRBJ2-3 | TRBV5-4 | NA | CASRVAFSRTDTQYF
TRBJ1-2 | TRBV9 | NA | CASSVMTGQYGYTF
TRBJ1-6 | TRBV19 | NA | CASSSTQDSPLHF
TRBJ1-3 | TRBV6-5 | NA | CASSSPAKPSGNTIYF
TRBJ2-3 | TRBV5-1 | NA | CASSLDSGADTQYF
TRBJ2-1 | TRBV24-1 | NA | CATSDPGQGRLREQFF
TRBJ1-5 | TRBV4-2 | NA | CASSQGTGSHQPQHF
TRBJ2-6 | TRBV9 | NA | CASSFLSGGYSGANVLTF
TRBJ1-6 | TRBV30 | medium-sized | CAWRSGGNSPLHF
TRBJ2-7 | TRBV30 | once | CAWRPEPSFIGAYEQYF
TRBJ1-2 | TRBV24-1 | NA | CATTHRGNPYGYTF
TRBJ1-1 | TRBV7-9 | NA | CASSLQGASTEAFF
TRBJ1-6 | TRBV28 | NA | CASQTGTGGYNSPLHF
TRBJ2-1 | TRBV6-5 | NA | CASSPDRGVYNEQFF
TRBJ2-1 | TRBV5-4 | NA | CASSFGGGGSNEQFF
TRBJ1-2 | TRBV7-8 | NA | CASSLSRFRQGANYGYTF
TRBJ2-2 | TRBV9 | NA | CASSLTGQGFTGELFF
TRBJ1-5 | TRBV2 | NA | CASRGDNQPQHF
TRBJ2-7 | TRBV6-1 | NA | CASSVIENRVFPYEQYF
TRBJ2-2 | TRBV19 | NA | CASSIEGRGTGELFF
TRBJ2-7 | TRBV4-2 | NA | CASSQLRTGIPYEQYF
TRBJ2-5 | TRBV10-3 | NA | CAISQGTGRETQYF
TRBJ2-3 | TRBV29-1 | NA | CSVSPGQGADTQYF
TRBJ2-4 | TRBV13 | NA | CASSLGRAVLAKNIQYF
TRBJ1-1 | TRBV28 | NA | CASRGSYYEAFF
TRBJ2-7 | TRBV5-1 | NA | CASSPPGLAGGSEQYF
TRBJ2-7 | TRBV28 | NA | CASSLRELYEQYF